This T cell receptor beta chain was recovered during a study of blood T cell repertoires in COVID-19. At the level of the study: T cells, B-cell-depleted T cells, or PBMCs provided the cDNA or gDNA that served as material.

The V end lost 5 bases, the J end lost 7 bases, and 15 bases lay between the germline ends. In germline, CDR1 is SGHDN, CDR2 FVKESK. The CDR3 is 14 amino acids. Clones were read by immunoSEQ multiplex PCR, and TCRdb kept only the in-frame ones, dropping some. The profile shows over 35,000 clones, 55% to 75% of them singletons. The sequenced sample was peripheral blood. This chain connects TRBV14 to TRBJ1-5; maybe TRBD1 (6 bases). This clonotype was obtained from a man older than 75 with acute or convalescent COVID-19. In DNA, the CDR3 is TGTGCCAGCAGCAGCAGGGGAGAGGGCCAGCCCCAGCATTTT. Its translation is CASSSRGEGQPQHF.